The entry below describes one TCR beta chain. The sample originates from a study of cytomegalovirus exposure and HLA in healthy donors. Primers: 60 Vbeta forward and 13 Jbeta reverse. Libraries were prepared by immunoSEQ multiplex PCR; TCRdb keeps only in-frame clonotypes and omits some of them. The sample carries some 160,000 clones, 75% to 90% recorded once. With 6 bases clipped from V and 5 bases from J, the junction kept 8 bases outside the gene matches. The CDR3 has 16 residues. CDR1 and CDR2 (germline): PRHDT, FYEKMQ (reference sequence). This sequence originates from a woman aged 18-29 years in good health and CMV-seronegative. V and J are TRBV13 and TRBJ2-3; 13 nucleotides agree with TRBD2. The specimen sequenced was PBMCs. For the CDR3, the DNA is TGTGCCAGCAGACCTACTAGCGGGGGGGCCATAGATACGCAGTATTTT. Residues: CASRPTSGGAIDTQYF.